Below are 21 T cell receptor beta chains sequenced from a single sample in a study of T-cell reconstitution after alpha-beta-depleted transplantation in children. Unique molecular identifiers were used to barcode this TCRbeta library. TCRdb re-analysed the PCR reads in MiXCR, keeping a single row per CDR3 protein. The data contain fewer than 150,000 distinct CDR3 sequences, more than 20% of them seen just once; the ten biggest clones take up under 12%. The sample here was PBMCs, mostly from graft donor cells, taken 180 days after TCRalphabeta/CD19-depleted stem cell transplant. The receptors were sampled from a male patient between 2 and 10 years old who had a stem cell transplant for chronic granulomatous disease, so the T cells may come from the graft donor.

Regarding this clonotype: A much larger clone sits a single nucleotide away, making a read error possible. The chain uses TRBV20-1 and TRBJ2-4; D perhaps matches TRBD1 (6 bases). Germline assignment: CDR1 DFQATT and CDR2 SNEGSKA (reference sequence). This CDR3 is built from 16 residues. The CDR3 sequence: CSARKQGIVAKNILYF. The DNA of the CDR3 is TGCAGTGCTAGAAAACAGGGAATTGTAGCCAAAAACATTCTGTACTTC.

This clonotype came up many times. This sequence joins TRBV11-2 and TRBJ2-1, with 7 bases identical to TRBD1. J gave up 4 bases and V 5 bases, and 11 bases lay outside the gene matches. There are 16 residues in the CDR3. Germline CDR1 is SGHAT and CDR2 is FQNNGV. The CDR3 DNA sequence: TGTGCCAGCAGCCACGCCCCGGGACAGCAGTACAATGAGCAGTTCTTC. It translates to CASSHAPGQQYNEQFF. Full variable domain (remainder filled in from reference TRBV11-2 and TRBJ2-1): EAGVAQSPRYKIIEKRQSVAFWCNPISGHATLYWYQQILGQGPKLLIQFQNNGVVDDSQLPKDRFSAERLKGVDSTLKIQPAKLEDSAVYLCASSHAPGQQYNEQFFGPGTRLTVL.

The rearrangement links TRBV5-6 to TRBJ2-5, with 9 bases aligning to TRBD1. J lost 7 bases, V lost 0 bases, and 7 bases had no gene match. The CDR3 extends over 15 amino acids. CDR1 and CDR2 from the germline V gene are SGHDT and YYEEEE. This chain's CDR3 is CASSLAWDRDTTQYF. In DNA, the CDR3 is TGTGCCAGCAGCTTGGCCTGGGACAGGGATACGACCCAGTACTTC.

With regard to this clonotype: The CDR3 end shows no conserved phenylalanine or tryptophan, and so a read error is likely. It is unclear where the CDR3 begins or ends on the DNA, so no DNA is shown, and the CDR3 is as TCRdb lists it. The chain combines TRBV5-1 with TRBJ2-5. The CDR3 length is 9 residues, termini included. CDR1 and CDR2 (germline): SGHRS, YFSETQ. The CDR3 protein is CASTNPQKR.

V usage is TRBV7-2 and J usage is TRBJ1-2; 8 bases map to TRBD1. CDR3 length: 15 amino acids. Germline lookup yields CDR1 SGHTA and CDR2 FQGNSA. V lost 5 bases and J lost 5; bases outside the gene matches: 10. In DNA, the CDR3 is TGTGCCAGCAGCGAGACAGGGGCCGGGCGGTATGGCTACACCTTC. It encodes CASSETGAGRYGYTF.

The CDR3 reads CSANDRLLQETQYF. Written as DNA, the CDR3 is TGCAGTGCAAATGACAGGCTCCTCCAAGAGACCCAGTACTTC. The rearrangement links TRBV20-1 to TRBJ2-5; D is possibly TRBD1 (6 bases). CDR1 is DFQATT, CDR2 SNEGSKA, per germline (reference sequence). The V end was cut by 6 bases, the J end by 1 base, with 15 bases between. This CDR3 has 14 amino acids.

In nucleotides, the CDR3 is TGTGCCAGCAGCTCGACCGGGACAGGGGCGAACACCGGGGAGCTGTTTTTT. This encodes CASSSTGTGANTGELFF. The gene calls are TRBV9 and TRBJ2-2, with 10 bases matching TRBD1. Trimming at V came to 4 bases and at J to 0 bases, leaving 6 bases not matched to a gene. CDR1 and CDR2 (germline): SGDLS, YYNGEE. This CDR3 region has 17 residues.

This clonotype occurred many times. The chain links TRBV12-3 or TRBV12-4 to TRBJ2-5, with 10 positions matching TRBD2. The length of the CDR3 is 15 residues. Trimming removed 1 base from V and 5 bases from J; junction bases left unmatched: 4. For the CDR3, the DNA is TGTGCCAGCAGTTTAGAAGCGGGAGGGCCGGAGACCCAGTACTTC. Protein product: CASSLEAGGPETQYF.

This clonotype has a count of ten or more. The genes are TRBV29-1 and TRBJ2-1, with 7 bases aligning to TRBD2. The CDR3 extends over 15 amino acids. V lost 0 bases to trimming and J lost 3 bases; unmatched junction nucleotides: 5. Germline V gene sequence: CDR1 SQVTM, CDR2 ANQGSEA. DNA for the CDR3: TGCAGCGTTGAAGAGAGACTAGCTGTCTACAATGAGCAGTTCTTC. Its protein product is CSVEERLAVYNEQFF.

This clonotype showed up many times. The gene calls are TRBV12-3 or TRBV12-4 and TRBJ1-5; D is ambiguous. This CDR3 has 14 residues. V was shortened by 0 bases and J by 3 bases, with 6 bases between the two germline ends. In DNA, the CDR3 is TGTGCCAGCAGTTTAGCAGGATCCAATCAGCCCCAGCATTTT. Residues: CASSLAGSNQPQHF.

This clonotype was found many times. V and J are TRBV27 and TRBJ2-5, with a possible D match to TRBD2 (7 bases). The CDR3 has 16 amino acids. CDR1 and CDR2 from the germline V gene are MNHEY and SMNVEV (reference sequence). Trimming left V 3 bases short and J 2 bases short, with 16 bases between. DNA of the CDR3: TGTGCCAGCAGTTTGGGGGGGCGCAGGCCTCAAGAGACCCAGTACTTC. Its protein product is CASSLGGRRPQETQYF.

CDR3 bases: TGTGCCAGCAGCCCAGCCACAGATACGCAGTATTTT. This translates into CASSPATDTQYF. This sequence joins TRBV7-2 and TRBJ2-3; the D is unclear. CDR3 length equals 12 residues. Germline CDR1 and CDR2: SGHTA and FQGNSA. V dropped 5 bases and J dropped 2 bases, with 5 bases sitting between them. The entire variable domain, with the rest obtained from reference TRBV7-2 and TRBJ2-3, is as follows: GAGVSQSPSNKVTEKGKDVELRCDPISGHTALYWYRQSLGQGLEFLIYFQGNSAPDKSGLPSDRFSAERTGGSVSTLTIQRTQQEDSAVYLCASSPATDTQYFGPGTRLTVL.

This clonotype was recorded many times. The J gene is TRBJ1-5, the V gene TRBV20-1, with 9 bases aligning to TRBD1. The ends lost 1 base at V and 4 bases at J; junction bases unmatched: 8. Germline CDR1 DFQATT, CDR2 SNEGSKA (reference sequence). The CDR3 is 16 residues long. The CDR3 sequence is CSARVAGQGQNQPQHF. As DNA, the CDR3 is TGCAGTGCTAGAGTAGCGGGACAGGGCCAGAATCAGCCCCAGCATTTT.

This chain links TRBV5-6 with TRBJ2-5; the D gene is possibly TRBD1 (6 bases). Germline V CDR1 and CDR2: SGHDT, YYEEEE. V lost 1 base and J 4 bases, leaving 14 bases between the germline ends. The CDR3 runs to 15 residues. CDR3 region: CASSLWQGWRETQYF. CDR3 sequence (DNA): TGTGCCAGCAGCTTGTGGCAGGGGTGGCGAGAGACCCAGTACTTC.

V gene TRBV12-3 or TRBV12-4 combines with J gene TRBJ2-1; 13 bases agree with TRBD2. The J segment lost 7 bases and the V segment lost 1 base, leaving 10 bases of the junction unmatched. The CDR3 consists of 18 residues. The DNA for the CDR3 is TGTGCCAGCAGTTTAGTCGAAAAAACTAGCGGGAGGGGGAATGAGCAGTTCTTC. Amino acid sequence: CASSLVEKTSGRGNEQFF.

At least ten counts were recorded for this clonotype. The genes are TRBV7-8 and TRBJ2-1; D perhaps matches TRBD2 (5 bases). The germline V gene has CDR1 SGHVS and CDR2 FQNEAQ. V was clipped by 2 bases and J by 12 bases, with 14 bases between them. The CDR3 contains 13 residues. Here the CDR3 DNA reads TGTGCCAGCAGCTTAACCCGGGGAACGGGGCAGTTCTTC. It specifies CASSLTRGTGQFF.

There are many counts of this clonotype. V is TRBV7-9 and J is TRBJ2-7; a weak D match, TRBD2 (6 bases). CDR3 length: 14 residues. V shed 2 bases and J shed 2 bases, with 10 bases lying between them. Germline V gives CDR1 SEHNR, CDR2 FQNEAQ (reference sequence). The CDR3 coding sequence is TGTGCCAGCAGCTTATGGGAGGCGGCCTACGAGCAGTACTTC. Amino acids: CASSLWEAAYEQYF. Variable domain in full (rest from reference TRBV7-9 and TRBJ2-7): DTGVSQNPRHKITKRGQNVTFRCDPISEHNRLYWYRQTLGQGPEFLTYFQNEAQLEKSRLLSDRFSAERPKGSFSTLEIQRTEQGDSAMYLCASSLWEAAYEQYFGPGTRLTVT.

This clonotype has a handful of counts. The V and J genes are TRBV12-3 or TRBV12-4 and TRBJ2-3; 12 bases agree with TRBD2. Trimming took 6 bases from V and 5 from J; bases not matched to a gene: 6. The CDR3 is made up of 15 amino acids. The CDR3 DNA sequence: TGTGCCAGCAGGACGACTAGCGGGGGCCGAGATACGCAGTATTTT. Translating gives CASRTTSGGRDTQYF.

V gene TRBV15 combines with J gene TRBJ2-3; D possibly corresponds to TRBD1 (6 bases). This CDR3 comprises 16 residues. The V end was cut by 4 bases, the J end by 0 bases, with 14 bases between. The germline V gene has CDR1 LNHNV and CDR2 YYDKDF (reference sequence). The CDR3 loop reads CATSNGQTTSTDTQYF. The DNA of the CDR3 is TGTGCCACCAGCAATGGACAGACAACTAGCACAGATACGCAGTATTTT. Complete variable domain (other parts from reference TRBV15 and TRBJ2-3): DAMVIQNPRYQVTQFGKPVTLSCSQTLNHNVMYWYQQKSSQAPKLLFHYYDKDFNNEADTPDNFQSRRPNTSFCFLDIRSPGLGDTAMYLCATSNGQTTSTDTQYFGPGTRLTVL.

By its share, this clonotype is large. V gene TRBV6-2 or TRBV6-3 combines with J gene TRBJ2-5; no firm D call. Germline CDR1 MNHEY, CDR2 SVGEGT. The germline V and J ends were trimmed by 2 bases and 4 bases, with 2 bases remaining between them. The CDR3 is 11 residues long. In DNA form, the CDR3 reads TGTGCCAGCAGTTACCCAGAGACCCAGTACTTC. It codes for CASSYPETQYF.

J is TRBJ1-1 and V is TRBV7-2; possible D gene TRBD1, 6 bases. The germline CDR1 and CDR2 sequences are SGHTA and FQGNSA. This CDR3 spans 14 amino acids. The V and J ends lost 5 bases and 5 bases respectively, with 15 bases between them. The CDR3, as DNA: TGTGCCAGCAGCCCCTACAGGGTCGGGACTGAAGCTTTCTTT. This codes for CASSPYRVGTEAFF.